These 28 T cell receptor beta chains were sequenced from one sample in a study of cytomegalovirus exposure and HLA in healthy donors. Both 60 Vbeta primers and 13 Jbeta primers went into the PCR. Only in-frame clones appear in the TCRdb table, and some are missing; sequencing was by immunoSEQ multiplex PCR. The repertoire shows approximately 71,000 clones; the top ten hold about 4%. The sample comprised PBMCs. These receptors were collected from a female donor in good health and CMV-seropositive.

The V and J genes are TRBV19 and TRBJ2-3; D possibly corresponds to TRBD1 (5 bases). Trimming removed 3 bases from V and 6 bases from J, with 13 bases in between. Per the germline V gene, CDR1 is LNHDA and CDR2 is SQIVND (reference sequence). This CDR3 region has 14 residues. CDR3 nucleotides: TGTGCCAGTAGTATCCAGGCAGGGATGGATACGCAGTATTTT. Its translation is CASSIQAGMDTQYF.

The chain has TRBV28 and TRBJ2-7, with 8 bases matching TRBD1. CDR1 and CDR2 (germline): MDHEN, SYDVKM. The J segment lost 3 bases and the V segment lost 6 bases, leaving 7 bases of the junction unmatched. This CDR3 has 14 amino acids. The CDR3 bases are TGTGCCAGCAGAAGACAGGGGTCCTACTACGAGCAGTACTTC. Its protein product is CASRRQGSYYEQYF. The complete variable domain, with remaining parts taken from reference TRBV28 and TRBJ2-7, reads DVKVTQSSRYLVKRTGEKVFLECVQDMDHENMFWYRQDPGLGLRLIYFSYDVKMKEKGDIPEGYSVSREKKERFSLILESASTNQTSMYLCASRRQGSYYEQYFGPGTRLTVT.

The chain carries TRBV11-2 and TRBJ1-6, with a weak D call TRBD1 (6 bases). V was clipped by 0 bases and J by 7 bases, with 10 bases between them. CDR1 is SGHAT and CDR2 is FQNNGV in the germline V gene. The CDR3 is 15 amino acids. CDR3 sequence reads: CASSLEPGVNSPLHF. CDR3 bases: TGTGCCAGCAGCTTAGAGCCAGGGGTCAATTCACCCCTCCACTTT.

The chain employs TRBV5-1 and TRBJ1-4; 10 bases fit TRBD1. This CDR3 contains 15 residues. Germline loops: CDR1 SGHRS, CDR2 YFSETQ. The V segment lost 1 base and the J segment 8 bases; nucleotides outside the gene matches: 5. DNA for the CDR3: TGCGCCAGCAGCTTGAGACAGGGGGCGCGGGAAAAACTGTTTTTT. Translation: CASSLRQGAREKLFF. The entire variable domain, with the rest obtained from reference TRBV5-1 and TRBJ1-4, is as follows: KAGVTQTPRYLIKTRGQQVTLSCSPISGHRSVSWYQQTPGQGLQFLFEYFSETQRNKGNFPGRFSGRQFSNSRSEMNVSTLELGDSALYLCASSLRQGAREKLFFGSGTQLSVL.

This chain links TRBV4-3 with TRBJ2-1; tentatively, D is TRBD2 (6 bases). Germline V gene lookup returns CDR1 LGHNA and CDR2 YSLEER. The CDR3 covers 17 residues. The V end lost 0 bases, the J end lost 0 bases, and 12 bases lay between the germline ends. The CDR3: CASSQELTGDSYNEQFF. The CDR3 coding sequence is TGCGCCAGCAGCCAAGAATTGACGGGAGACTCCTACAATGAGCAGTTCTTC.

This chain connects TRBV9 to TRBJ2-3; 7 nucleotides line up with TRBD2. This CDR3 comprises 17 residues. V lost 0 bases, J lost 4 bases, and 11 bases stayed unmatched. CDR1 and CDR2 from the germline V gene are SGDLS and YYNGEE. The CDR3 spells CASSVAVAGVVADTQYF. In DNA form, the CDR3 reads TGTGCCAGCAGCGTAGCGGTGGCGGGAGTAGTGGCAGATACGCAGTATTTT.

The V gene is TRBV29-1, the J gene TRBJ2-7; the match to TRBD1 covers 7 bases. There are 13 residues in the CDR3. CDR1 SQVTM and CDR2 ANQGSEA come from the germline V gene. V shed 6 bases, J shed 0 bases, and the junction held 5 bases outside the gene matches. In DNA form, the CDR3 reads TGCAGCGTAACAGGGGTTCTCTCCTACGAGCAGTACTTC. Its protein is CSVTGVLSYEQYF.

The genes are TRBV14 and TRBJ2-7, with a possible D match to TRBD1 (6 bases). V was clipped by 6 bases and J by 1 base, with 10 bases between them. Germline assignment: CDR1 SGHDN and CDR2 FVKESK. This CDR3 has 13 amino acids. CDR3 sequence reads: CASRRQASYEQYF. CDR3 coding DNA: TGTGCCAGCAGACGACAGGCTTCCTACGAGCAGTACTTC.

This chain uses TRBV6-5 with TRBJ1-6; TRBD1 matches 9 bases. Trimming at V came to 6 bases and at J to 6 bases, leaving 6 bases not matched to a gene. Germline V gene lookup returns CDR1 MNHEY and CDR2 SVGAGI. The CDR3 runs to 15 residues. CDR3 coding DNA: TGTGCCAGCAGGACCGGGACAGGGATTAATTCACCCCTCCACTTT. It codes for CASRTGTGINSPLHF.

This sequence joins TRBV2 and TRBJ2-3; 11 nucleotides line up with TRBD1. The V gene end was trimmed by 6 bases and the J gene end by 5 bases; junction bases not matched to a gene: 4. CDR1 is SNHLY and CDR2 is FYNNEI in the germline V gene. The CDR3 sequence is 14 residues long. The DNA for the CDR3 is TGTGCCAGCAGGGACAGGGGGCGAGGAGATACGCAGTATTTT. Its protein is CASRDRGRGDTQYF.

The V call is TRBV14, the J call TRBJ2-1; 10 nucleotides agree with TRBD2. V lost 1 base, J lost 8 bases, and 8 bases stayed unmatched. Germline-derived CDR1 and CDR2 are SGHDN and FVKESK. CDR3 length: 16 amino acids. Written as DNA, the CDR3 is TGTGCCAGCAGCCAAGTTGGTCTAGCGGGAGTACATGAGCAGTTCTTC. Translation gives CASSQVGLAGVHEQFF. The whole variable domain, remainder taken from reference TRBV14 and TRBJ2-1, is EAGVTQFPSHSVIEKGQTVTLRCDPISGHDNLYWYRRVMGKEIKFLLHFVKESKQDESGMPNNRFLAERTGGTYSTLKVQPAELEDSGVYFCASSQVGLAGVHEQFFGPGTRLTVL.

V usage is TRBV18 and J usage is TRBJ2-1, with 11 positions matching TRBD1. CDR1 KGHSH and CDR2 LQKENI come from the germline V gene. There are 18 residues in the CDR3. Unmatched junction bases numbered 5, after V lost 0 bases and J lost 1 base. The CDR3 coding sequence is TGTGCCAGCTCACCACCGGCAGGGACAGGGGGATCCTACAATGAGCAGTTCTTC. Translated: CASSPPAGTGGSYNEQFF.

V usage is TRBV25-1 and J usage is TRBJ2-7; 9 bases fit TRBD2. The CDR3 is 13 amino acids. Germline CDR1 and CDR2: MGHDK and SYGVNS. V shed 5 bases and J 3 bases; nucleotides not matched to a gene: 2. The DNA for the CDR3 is TGTGCCAGCAGTCGTAGCGGGAGCTACGAGCAGTACTTC. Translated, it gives CASSRSGSYEQYF.

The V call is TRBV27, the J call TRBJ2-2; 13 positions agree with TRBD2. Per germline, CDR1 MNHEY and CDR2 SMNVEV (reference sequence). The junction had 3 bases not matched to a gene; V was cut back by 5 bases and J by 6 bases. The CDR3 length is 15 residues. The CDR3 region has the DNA TGTGCCAGCAGTCGACTAGCGGGGGGTTCCGGGGAGCTGTTTTTT. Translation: CASSRLAGGSGELFF.

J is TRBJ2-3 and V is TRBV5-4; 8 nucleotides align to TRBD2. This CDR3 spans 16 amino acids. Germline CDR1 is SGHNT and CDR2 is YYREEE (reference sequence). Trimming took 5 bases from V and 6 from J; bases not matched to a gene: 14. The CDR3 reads CASRPGGLGDIDTQYF. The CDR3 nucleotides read TGTGCCAGCAGACCTGGGGGACTAGGGGACATTGATACGCAGTATTTT.

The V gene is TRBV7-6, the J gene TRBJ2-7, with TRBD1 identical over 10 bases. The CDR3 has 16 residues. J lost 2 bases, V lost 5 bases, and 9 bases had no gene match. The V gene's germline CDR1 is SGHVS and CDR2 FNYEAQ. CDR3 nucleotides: TGTGCCAGCAGCCCAGACAGGGGGCCTGGCGCCTACGAGCAGTACTTC. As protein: CASSPDRGPGAYEQYF.

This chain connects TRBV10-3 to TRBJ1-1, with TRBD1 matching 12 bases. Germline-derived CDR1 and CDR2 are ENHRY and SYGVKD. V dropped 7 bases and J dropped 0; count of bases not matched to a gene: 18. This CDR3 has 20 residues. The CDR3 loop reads CAIKAGTGGNRGMMNTEAFF. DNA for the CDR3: TGTGCCATCAAGGCCGGGACAGGGGGCAACAGGGGAATGATGAACACTGAAGCTTTCTTT.

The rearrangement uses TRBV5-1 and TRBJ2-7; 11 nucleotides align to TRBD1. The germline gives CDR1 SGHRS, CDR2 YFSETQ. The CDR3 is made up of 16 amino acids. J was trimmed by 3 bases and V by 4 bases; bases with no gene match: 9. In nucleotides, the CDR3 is TGCGCCAGCAGCAAAACTACCGGGACAGGGGGCTACGAGCAGTACTTC. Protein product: CASSKTTGTGGYEQYF.

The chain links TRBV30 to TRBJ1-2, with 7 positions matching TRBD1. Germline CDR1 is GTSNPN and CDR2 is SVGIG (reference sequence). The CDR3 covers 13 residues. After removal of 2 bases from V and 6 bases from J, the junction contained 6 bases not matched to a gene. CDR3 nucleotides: TGTGCCTGGAGTAAAACAGGGGAGGATGGCTACACCTTC. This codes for CAWSKTGEDGYTF.

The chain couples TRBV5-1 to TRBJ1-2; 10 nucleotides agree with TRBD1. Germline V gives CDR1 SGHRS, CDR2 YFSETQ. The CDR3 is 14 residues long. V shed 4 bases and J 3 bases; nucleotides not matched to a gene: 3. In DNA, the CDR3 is TGCGCCAGCAGCCAGGACAGGGGGGACTATGGCTACACCTTC. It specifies CASSQDRGDYGYTF.

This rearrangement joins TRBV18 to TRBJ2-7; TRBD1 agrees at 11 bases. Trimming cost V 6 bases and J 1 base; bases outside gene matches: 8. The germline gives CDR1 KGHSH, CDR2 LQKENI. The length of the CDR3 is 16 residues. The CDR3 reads CASSLRGTGGSYEQYF. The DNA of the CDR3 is TGTGCCAGCTCGCTCAGGGGGACAGGGGGTTCCTACGAGCAGTACTTC.

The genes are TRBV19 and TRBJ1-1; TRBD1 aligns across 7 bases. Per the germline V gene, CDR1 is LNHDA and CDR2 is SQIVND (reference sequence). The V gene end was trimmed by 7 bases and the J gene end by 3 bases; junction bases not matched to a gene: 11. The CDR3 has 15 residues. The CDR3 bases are TGTGCCAGTACCCCCCTACAGGGGCGTGACACTGAAGCTTTCTTT. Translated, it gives CASTPLQGRDTEAFF.

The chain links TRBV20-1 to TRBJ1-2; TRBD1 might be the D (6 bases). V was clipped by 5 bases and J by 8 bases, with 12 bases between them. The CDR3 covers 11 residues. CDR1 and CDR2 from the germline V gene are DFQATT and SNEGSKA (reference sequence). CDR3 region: CSAYRAHGYTF. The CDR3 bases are TGCAGTGCTTACAGGGCACACGGCTACACCTTC.

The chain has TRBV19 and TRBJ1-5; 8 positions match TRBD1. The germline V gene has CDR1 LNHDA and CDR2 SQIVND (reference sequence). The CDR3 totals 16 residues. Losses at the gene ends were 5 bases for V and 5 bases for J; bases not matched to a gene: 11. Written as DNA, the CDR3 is TGTGCCAGTAGTTTAAGTCTGGACAGGGAAGATCAGCCCCAGCATTTT. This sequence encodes CASSLSLDREDQPQHF.

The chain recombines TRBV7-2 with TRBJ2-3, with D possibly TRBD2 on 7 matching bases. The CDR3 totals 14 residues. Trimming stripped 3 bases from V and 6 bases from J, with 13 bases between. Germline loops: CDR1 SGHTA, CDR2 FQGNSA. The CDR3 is CASSFGRGADTQYF. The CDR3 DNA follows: TGTGCCAGCAGCTTTGGGAGGGGGGCGGATACGCAGTATTTT.

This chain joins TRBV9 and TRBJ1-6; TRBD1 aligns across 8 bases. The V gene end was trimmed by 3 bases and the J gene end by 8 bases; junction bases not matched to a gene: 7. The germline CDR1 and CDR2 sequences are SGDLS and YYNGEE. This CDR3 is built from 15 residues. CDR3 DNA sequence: TGTGCCAGCAGCGGGGGGGCAGGGGGCGATTCACCCCTCCACTTT. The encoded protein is CASSGGAGGDSPLHF.

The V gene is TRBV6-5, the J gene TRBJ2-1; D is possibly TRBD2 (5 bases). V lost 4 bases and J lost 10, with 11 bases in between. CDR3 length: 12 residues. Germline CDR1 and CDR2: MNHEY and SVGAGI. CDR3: CASSLLLGEQFF. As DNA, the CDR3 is TGTGCCAGCAGTTTGCTACTAGGAGAGCAGTTCTTC.

CDR3 in DNA: TGTGCCAGCAGTGGTAGACTAGCGGGGTTTCGTGGCTACGAGCAGTACTTC. Amino acids: CASSGRLAGFRGYEQYF. This chain links TRBV2 with TRBJ2-7, with 11 nucleotides matching TRBD2. The CDR3 covers 17 residues. V was clipped by 4 bases and J by 3 bases; unmatched bases: 11. The germline CDR1 and CDR2 sequences are SNHLY and FYNNEI.